The entry below gives a single T cell receptor (beta chain) sequence along with its context. These data come from a study of T cell changes during pregnancy in multiple sclerosis. Data came from immunoSEQ multiplex PCR; TCRdb stores just in-frame clones and leaves some out. The sample lists just under 65,000 clones; around 91% were seen once. The germline V gene encodes CDR1 GTSNPN and CDR2 SVGIG (reference sequence). The CDR3 is made up of 13 amino acids. V lost 0 bases, J lost 7 bases, and 9 bases lay in between. The chain combines TRBV30 with TRBJ2-2; a possible D gene is TRBD2 (5 bases). The sequence derives from a female donor in good health, enrolled as a control in a pregnancy study. Sequencing used peripheral blood, obtained after pregnancy. CDR3 sequence reads: CAWSVRGVGELFF. The CDR3 DNA reads as TGTGCCTGGAGTGTACGGGGAGTCGGGGAGCTGTTTTTT.